The 27 T cell receptor beta chains reported below all come from one sample, sequenced in a study of immune evolution from preneoplasia to lung adenocarcinoma. The method was immunoSEQ multiplex PCR; TCRdb's version includes in-frame clones alone and lacks a portion of them. This table has around 7,000 clones, around four fifths appearing once. The sequenced sample was FFPE adjacent normal lung tissue. These receptors were taken from a person aged 55-85 years with lung adenocarcinoma.

The J gene is TRBJ2-3, the V gene TRBV27; no reliable D call. The length of the CDR3 is 10 residues. The ends were cut back, 9 bases at V and 5 bases at J, with 6 bases in the middle. Germline V lookup: CDR1 MNHEY, CDR2 SMNVEV (reference sequence). The CDR3 sequence is CARHRDTQYF. The CDR3 DNA follows: TGTGCCAGACACAGAGATACGCAGTATTTT.

The chain combines TRBV19 with TRBJ1-5; the match to TRBD1 covers 10 bases. CDR1 and CDR2 (germline): LNHDA, SQIVND (reference sequence). CDR3 length equals 17 residues. The trim removed 1 base at V and 2 bases at J, leaving 5 bases unmatched. The CDR3 region is CASSIVFGTGGNQPQHF. DNA for the CDR3: TGTGCCAGTAGTATAGTTTTCGGGACAGGGGGCAATCAGCCCCAGCATTTT. The entire variable domain, with the rest obtained from reference TRBV19 and TRBJ1-5, is as follows: DGGITQSPKYLFRKEGQNVTLSCEQNLNHDAMYWYRQDPGQGLRLIYYSQIVNDFQKGDIAEGYSVSREKKESFPLTVTSAQKNPTAFYLCASSIVFGTGGNQPQHFGDGTRLSIL.

The V and J genes are TRBV5-1 and TRBJ1-2; 11 positions agree with TRBD1. This CDR3 comprises 16 residues. Looked up from germline, CDR1 is SGHRS and CDR2 is YFSETQ. V was pared by 4 bases and J by 5 bases, with 10 bases of the junction left unmatched. The CDR3 sequence is CASSPYGQGATYGYTF. CDR3 coding DNA: TGCGCCAGCAGCCCTTATGGACAGGGGGCGACTTATGGCTACACCTTC.

The chain combines TRBV7-8 with TRBJ2-5, with TRBD1 identical over 7 bases. The CDR3 has 13 amino acids. V shed 3 bases and J 4 bases; nucleotides not matched to a gene: 2. Looked up from germline, CDR1 is SGHVS and CDR2 is FQNEAQ. This chain's CDR3 is CASSFRDRETQYF. The CDR3 DNA reads as TGTGCCAGCAGCTTCCGGGACAGAGAGACCCAGTACTTC.

The V and J genes are TRBV2 and TRBJ2-1; D is unresolved. The V and J ends lost 2 bases and 4 bases respectively, with 9 bases between them. Looked up from germline, CDR1 is SNHLY and CDR2 is FYNNEI. The CDR3 spans 14 residues. Here the CDR3 reads CASSENPRYNEQFF. CDR3 in DNA: TGTGCCAGCAGTGAAAATCCTAGGTACAATGAGCAGTTCTTC.

This chain uses TRBV27 with TRBJ1-1; D is perhaps TRBD1 (5 bases). Germline CDR1 MNHEY, CDR2 SMNVEV (reference sequence). V shed 0 bases and J shed 2 bases, with 10 bases lying between them. CDR3 size: 15 residues. The CDR3, as DNA: TGTGCCAGCAGTTTATCGAGGGGTGTAAACACTGAAGCTTTCTTT. It codes for CASSLSRGVNTEAFF.

The chain links TRBV7-9 to TRBJ1-1, with 7 bases that match TRBD1. This CDR3 is 14 amino acids long. Germline trimming cut 5 bases from V and 4 bases from J; bases unmatched to any gene: 7. Germline-derived CDR1 and CDR2 are SEHNR and FQNEAQ (reference sequence). The CDR3 DNA is TGTGCCAGCAGCACTCGACAGGGAGCCACTGAAGCTTTCTTT. Protein: CASSTRQGATEAFF.

A note on this clone: This same CDR3 is encoded by further DNA sequences in the sample. V usage is TRBV10-1 and J usage is TRBJ1-2; the D is unclear. Germline values: CDR1 WNHNN, CDR2 SYGVQD (reference sequence). The CDR3 consists of 13 residues. Trimming pared 2 bases from V and 5 bases from J, leaving 9 bases between. Written as DNA, the CDR3 is TGCGCCAGCAGTGAGGCTAAGAATTATGGCTACACCTTC. This codes for CASSEAKNYGYTF.

This CDR3 reads CASSEARSPYEQYF. In nucleotides, the CDR3 is TGTGCCAGCAGTGAAGCGCGTAGTCCGTACGAGCAGTACTTC. The genes are TRBV6-1 and TRBJ2-7; no firm D call. Germline V gene data show CDR1 as MNHNS and CDR2 as SASEGT. The CDR3 is 14 amino acids. Trimming took off 0 bases at V and 4 bases at J, with 10 bases between the two ends.

The J gene is TRBJ2-2, the V gene TRBV30, with TRBD1 identical over 9 bases. Germline-derived CDR1 and CDR2 are GTSNPN and SVGIG (reference sequence). V was clipped by 3 bases and J by 4 bases; unmatched bases: 3. The CDR3 is 14 amino acids. CDR3 sequence reads: CAWRQGAGTGELFF. The CDR3 bases are TGTGCCTGGAGACAGGGGGCTGGCACCGGGGAGCTGTTTTTT.

V gene TRBV5-1 combines with J gene TRBJ2-3; 9 bases align to TRBD2. The CDR3 is made up of 17 amino acids. Losses at the gene ends were 8 bases for V and 0 bases for J; bases not matched to a gene: 13. Germline CDR1 is SGHRS and CDR2 is YFSETQ. The CDR3 is CARTSERTSESTDTQYF. CDR3 nucleotides: TGCGCCAGGACATCAGAAAGGACTAGCGAGAGCACAGATACGCAGTATTTT.

This clone has a handful of counts. The chain is built from TRBV5-4 and TRBJ1-2; TRBD1 aligns across 8 bases. Germline V lookup: CDR1 SGHNT, CDR2 YYREEE (reference sequence). The CDR3 consists of 14 residues. The junction had 3 bases not matched to a gene; V was cut back by 3 bases and J by 2 bases. DNA for the CDR3: TGTGCCAGCAGCTGGACAGGGAGCAACTATGGCTACACCTTC. It yields the protein CASSWTGSNYGYTF.

Remarks on this clone: Other DNA sequences in the same sample also yield this CDR3. The chain has TRBV5-1 and TRBJ2-5; D not resolved. Germline assignment: CDR1 SGHRS and CDR2 YFSETQ. V was shortened by 2 bases and J by 3 bases, with 5 bases between the two germline ends. The CDR3 sequence is 12 residues long. DNA for the CDR3: TGCGCCAGCAGCTTAAGGGAAGAGACCCAGTACTTC. Its protein product is CASSLREETQYF. The entire variable domain, with the rest obtained from reference TRBV5-1 and TRBJ2-5, is as follows: KAGVTQTPRYLIKTRGQQVTLSCSPISGHRSVSWYQQTPGQGLQFLFEYFSETQRNKGNFPGRFSGRQFSNSRSEMNVSTLELGDSALYLCASSLREETQYFGPGTRLLVL.

By proportion, this clone is large (0.1 to 1%). The rearrangement uses TRBV2 and TRBJ2-7, with D perhaps matching TRBD1 or TRBD2 (5 bases each). In germline, CDR1 is SNHLY, CDR2 FYNNEI. The CDR3 has 13 residues. Trimming pared 7 bases from V and 2 bases from J, leaving 12 bases between. The DNA for the CDR3 is TGTGCCAGCATGGGGGAAATCCCCTACGAGCAGTACTTC. Protein sequence: CASMGEIPYEQYF.

A single count supports this clone. This chain joins TRBV4-1 and TRBJ2-7; no clear D gene. V was clipped by 4 bases and J by 0 bases, with 10 bases between them. The germline CDR1 and CDR2 sequences are MGHRA and YSYEKL. This CDR3 has 14 residues. Written as DNA, the CDR3 is TGCGCCAGCAGCCCCAATATAGGCTCCTACGAGCAGTACTTC. It is translated as CASSPNIGSYEQYF.

The chain links TRBV4-1 to TRBJ2-5; D is unresolved. The CDR3 consists of 14 residues. Trimming left V 1 base short and J 5 bases short, with 11 bases between. Germline lookup yields CDR1 MGHRA and CDR2 YSYEKL. This CDR3 is CASSQALGLETQYF. Here the CDR3 DNA reads TGCGCCAGCAGCCAAGCTCTAGGATTGGAGACCCAGTACTTC.

The chain links TRBV5-8 to TRBJ2-1; 8 positions agree with TRBD2. After removal of 4 bases from V and 9 bases from J, the junction contained 6 bases not matched to a gene. Germline CDR1 reads SGHTS; CDR2 reads YDEGEE. There are 13 residues in the CDR3. The chain's CDR3 is CASSVLAEGEQFF. The CDR3, as DNA: TGTGCCAGCAGCGTACTAGCGGAGGGTGAGCAGTTCTTC. Based on the CDR3 plus reference TRBV5-8 and TRBJ2-1, the full variable domain is EAGVTQSPTHLIKTRGQQATLRCSPISGHTSVYWYQQALGLGLQFLLWYDEGEERNRGNFPPRFSGRQFPNYSSELNVNALELEDSALYLCASSVLAEGEQFFGPGTRLTVL.

J is TRBJ2-1 and V is TRBV6-1; no clear D. The V gene's germline CDR1 is MNHNS and CDR2 SASEGT. V was shortened by 3 bases and J by 6 bases, with 18 bases between the two germline ends. The CDR3 covers 16 residues. This chain's CDR3 is CASSEYGDQSGNEQFF. In DNA, the CDR3 is TGTGCCAGCAGTGAGTATGGCGACCAGTCAGGCAATGAGCAGTTCTTC.

The rearrangement joins TRBV30 to TRBJ2-5, with unresolved D. Germline values: CDR1 GTSNPN, CDR2 SVGIG (reference sequence). Trimming stripped 0 bases from V and 0 bases from J, with 5 bases between. The CDR3 covers 13 residues. The CDR3 spells CAWSVMNQETQYF. CDR3 sequence (DNA): TGTGCCTGGAGTGTAATGAACCAAGAGACCCAGTACTTC.

The gene calls are TRBV12-5 and TRBJ2-3; no definite D call. The germline V and J ends were trimmed by 4 bases and 3 bases, with 8 bases remaining between them. This CDR3 has 13 residues. CDR1 LGHNT and CDR2 FRNRAP come from the germline V gene. The CDR3 bases are TGTGCTAGTGGTTATCAAGGAACAGATACGCAGTATTTT. This gives the protein CASGYQGTDTQYF.

V gene TRBV5-6 combines with J gene TRBJ2-2; D not resolved. This CDR3 comprises 14 residues. Germline CDR1 and CDR2: SGHDT and YYEEEE. With 3 bases removed from V and 1 base from J, the gap between germline ends came to 7 bases. Here the CDR3 reads CASSWNRNTGELFF. CDR3 in DNA: TGTGCCAGCAGCTGGAACCGGAACACCGGGGAGCTGTTTTTT.

The chain joins TRBV4-1 to TRBJ1-4; D not resolved. CDR1 is MGHRA and CDR2 is YSYEKL in the germline V gene. Trimming removed 0 bases at V and 5 bases at J, with 7 bases between. CDR3 size: 14 residues. The DNA of the CDR3 is TGCGCCAGCAGCCAAGATTTGGGCAATGAAAAACTGTTTTTT. Protein sequence: CASSQDLGNEKLFF.

J is TRBJ2-1 and V is TRBV10-3; TRBD2 matches at 8 bases. The CDR3 is made up of 15 amino acids. CDR1 is ENHRY, CDR2 SYGVKD, per germline. After removal of 4 bases from V and 7 bases from J, the junction contained 9 bases not matched to a gene. The CDR3 protein is CAISAREGRGNEQFF. CDR3 nucleotide sequence: TGTGCCATCAGTGCCCGGGAGGGCCGCGGAAATGAGCAGTTCTTC.

The V and J genes are TRBV9 and TRBJ2-2; no definite D call. From germline, CDR1 is SGDLS and CDR2 YYNGEE. V dropped 0 bases and J dropped 2 bases, with 5 bases sitting between them. This CDR3 spans 14 amino acids. CDR3 bases: TGTGCCAGCAGCGTAGAAGGAAACACCGGGGAGCTGTTTTTT. Its protein is CASSVEGNTGELFF.

This clone was observed a single time. The rearrangement links TRBV5-6 to TRBJ1-4; TRBD1 matches 9 bases. V shed 3 bases and J 6 bases; nucleotides not matched to a gene: 3. Per germline, CDR1 SGHDT and CDR2 YYEEEE. The CDR3 runs 14 residues. In nucleotides, the CDR3 is TGTGCCAGCAGCTCCCGGGACAGGGATGAAAAACTGTTTTTT. Encoded protein: CASSSRDRDEKLFF.

This clone was seen just once. The genes are TRBV6-1 and TRBJ2-1; D call uncertain. The CDR3 has 13 residues. The V end was cut by 10 bases, the J end by 0 bases, with 10 bases between. The germline V gene encodes CDR1 MNHNS and CDR2 SASEGT. CDR3 amino acids: CATRISSYNEQFF. DNA for the CDR3: TGTGCCACCCGGATAAGCTCCTACAATGAGCAGTTCTTC.

The chain carries TRBV5-1 and TRBJ2-1; D gene ambiguous. V was pared by 6 bases and J by 7 bases, with 17 bases between. The germline V gene encodes CDR1 SGHRS and CDR2 YFSETQ. The CDR3 extends over 14 amino acids. The CDR3 nucleotides are TGCGCCAGCACCCTCTCAGGTAGGGTTAATGAGCAGTTCTTC. This sequence encodes CASTLSGRVNEQFF.